This T cell receptor (beta chain) comes out of a study of shared clonotypes between healthy human individuals. CD8 memory combined CD45RO+ cells with CCR7-negative CD45RA+ TemRA cells. The CDR3 has 12 amino acids. Germline lookup yields CDR1 SGHDT and CDR2 YYEEEE. V lost 4 bases, J lost 4 bases, and 3 bases lay in between. On this clone: The antigen remains unidentified.

Genomic DNA from each subset was divided evenly over several immunoSEQ plates. Sequencing used immunoSEQ multiplex PCR; TCRdb keeps in-frame clones, though not all of them. The sample carries over 300,000 clones, roughly 87% recorded once. Regarding the study as a whole: Memory subsets had estimated richness that was generally smaller than that of naive subsets.

This chain joins TRBV5-6 and TRBJ1-6; no firm D call. The material sequenced was memory CD8+ T cells sorted from blood. The subset is: CD45RO+ cells pooled with CCR7-negative TemRA cells. This sequence originates from a man younger than 35 in good health. CDR3 in amino acids: CASSPYNSPLHF. Here the CDR3 DNA reads TGTGCCAGCAGCCCTTATAATTCACCCCTCCACTTT. The variable domain in full, completed from reference TRBV5-6 and TRBJ1-6, reads DAGVTQSPTHLIKTRGQQVTLRCSPKSGHDTVSWYQQALGQGPQFIFQYYEEEERQRGNFPDRFSGHQFPNYSSELNVNALLLGDSALYLCASSPYNSPLHFGNGTRLTVT.